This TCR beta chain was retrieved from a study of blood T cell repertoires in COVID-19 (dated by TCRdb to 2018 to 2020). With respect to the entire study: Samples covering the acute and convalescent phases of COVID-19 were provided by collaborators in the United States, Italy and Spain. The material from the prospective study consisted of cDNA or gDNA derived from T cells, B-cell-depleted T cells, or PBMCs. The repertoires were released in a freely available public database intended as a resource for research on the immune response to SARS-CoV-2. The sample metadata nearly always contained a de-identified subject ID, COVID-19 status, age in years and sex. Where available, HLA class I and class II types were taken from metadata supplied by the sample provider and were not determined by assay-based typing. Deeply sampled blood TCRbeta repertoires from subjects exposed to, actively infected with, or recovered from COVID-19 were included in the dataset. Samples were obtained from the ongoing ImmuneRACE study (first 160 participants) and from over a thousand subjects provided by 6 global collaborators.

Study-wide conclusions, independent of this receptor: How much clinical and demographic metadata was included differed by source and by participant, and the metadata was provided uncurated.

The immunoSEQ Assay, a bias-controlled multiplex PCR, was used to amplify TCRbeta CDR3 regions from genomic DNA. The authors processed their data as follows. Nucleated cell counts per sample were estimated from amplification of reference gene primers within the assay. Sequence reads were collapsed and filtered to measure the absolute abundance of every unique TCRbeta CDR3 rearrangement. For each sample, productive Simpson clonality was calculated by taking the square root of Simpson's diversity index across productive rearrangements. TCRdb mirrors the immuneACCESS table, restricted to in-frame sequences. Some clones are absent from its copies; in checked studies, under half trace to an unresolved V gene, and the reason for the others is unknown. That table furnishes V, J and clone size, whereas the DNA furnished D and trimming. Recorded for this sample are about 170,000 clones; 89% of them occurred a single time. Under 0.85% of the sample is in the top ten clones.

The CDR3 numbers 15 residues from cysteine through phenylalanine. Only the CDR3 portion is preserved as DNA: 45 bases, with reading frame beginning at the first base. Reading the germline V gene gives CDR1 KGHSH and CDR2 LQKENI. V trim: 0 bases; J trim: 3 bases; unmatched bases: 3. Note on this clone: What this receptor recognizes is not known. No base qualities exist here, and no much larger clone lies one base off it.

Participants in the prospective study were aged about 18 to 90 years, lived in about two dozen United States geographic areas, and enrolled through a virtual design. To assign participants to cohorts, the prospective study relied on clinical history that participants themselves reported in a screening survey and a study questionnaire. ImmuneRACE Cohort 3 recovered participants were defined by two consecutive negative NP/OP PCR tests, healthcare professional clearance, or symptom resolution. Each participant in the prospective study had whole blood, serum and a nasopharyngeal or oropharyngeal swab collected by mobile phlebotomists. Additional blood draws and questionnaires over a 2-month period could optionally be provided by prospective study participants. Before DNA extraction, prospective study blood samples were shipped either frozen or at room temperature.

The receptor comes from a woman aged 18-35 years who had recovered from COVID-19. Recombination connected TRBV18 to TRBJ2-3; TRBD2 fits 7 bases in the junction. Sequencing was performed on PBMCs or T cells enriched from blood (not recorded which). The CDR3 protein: CASSPPGGTTDTQYF. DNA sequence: TGTGCCAGCTCACCACCGGGGGGGACGACAGATACGCAGTATTTT.